A selection of T cell receptor beta chains follows, all from one sample in a study of post-analysis software for immune sequencing data. TCRdb ran MiXCR on the PCR reads and lists one entry per CDR3 protein. The table lists some 450,000 distinct CDR3 sequences, 45% of them singletons. Sequencing used blood. These receptors were taken from a girl under 18 with multiple sclerosis. Each CDR3 is given with its conserved first and last residue. D genes are given only for firm matches. Clone size is not always given. Where it is, it says once, few, many or a class for expanded clones.

clone_size j_call d_call v_call cdr3_nt cdr3_aa
- TRBJ2-7 - TRBV28 TGTGCCAGCAGTTTCCCGGCGGGTACCTACGAGCAGTACTTC CASSFPAGTYEQYF
- TRBJ2-7 - TRBV7-6 TGTGCCAGCAGCCCGACCGGGCCCCTTCGGGAGCAGTACTTC CASSPTGPLREQYF
- TRBJ2-3 - TRBV20-1 TGCAGTCGGAGGGGGGTGAGCACAGATACGCAGTATTTT CSRRGVSTDTQYF
- TRBJ1-2 - TRBV20-1 TGCAGTGTTCGTTGGACAGAGGACTTAGGGGGCTACACCTTC CSVRWTEDLGGYTF
few TRBJ2-1 - TRBV4-1 TGCGCCAGCAGCCATATAGCACCCCTAGGAGGTGAGCAGTTCTTC CASSHIAPLGGEQFF
- TRBJ2-1 TRBD2 TRBV10-3 TGTGCCATCAGTGACGGCGGGAGGGTCTACAATGAGCAGTTCTTC CAISDGGRVYNEQFF
few TRBJ1-1 TRBD1 TRBV2 TGTGCCAGCAGGTACAGGGGGGGAACTGAAGCTTTCTTT CASRYRGGTEAFF
once TRBJ2-7 TRBD1 TRBV7-9 TGTGCCAGCACGGGACAGGAGGCCGACGAGCAGTACTTC CASTGQEADEQYF
- TRBJ2-4 - TRBV6-5 TGTGCCAGCAGTTACGGGGCAGGGGCCAAAAACATTCAGTACTTC CASSYGAGAKNIQYF
many TRBJ2-1 - TRBV3-1 TGTGCCAGCCAAGCAGGGGCTGTTACCTACAATGAGCAGTTCTTC CASQAGAVTYNEQFF
many TRBJ2-7 - TRBV6-5 TGTGCCAGCAAACGAAGCCTAGGCGAGCAGTACTTC CASKRSLGEQYF
few TRBJ2-7 TRBD2 TRBV12-3/TRBV12-4 TGTGCCAGCAGTCACTGGACTAGCGGGAGGTCCTCATCCTACGAGCAGTACTTC CASSHWTSGRSSSYEQYF
- TRBJ2-2 TRBD2 TRBV15 TGTGCCACCAGCAGAGATCCCCTAGCGGCGAACACCGGGGAGCTGTTTTTT CATSRDPLAANTGELFF
few TRBJ2-7 TRBD2 TRBV3-1 TGTGCCAGCAGCCAACTTAGCGGGAGTCTCCACGAGCAGTACTTC CASSQLSGSLHEQYF
- TRBJ2-7 TRBD1 TRBV29-1 TGCAGCGTTGTCCGACAGGGGGAGCAGTACTTC CSVVRQGEQYF
- TRBJ1-2 - TRBV29-1 TGCGGCGTCCCCGGCGGCCGTGGCTACACCTTC CGVPGGRGYTF
- TRBJ2-1 TRBD2 TRBV7-2 TGTGCCAGCAGCCTGAGCGGGGGATGGAATGAGCAGTTCTTC CASSLSGGWNEQFF
few TRBJ1-2 - TRBV6-5 TGTGCCAGCAGCCGGGTCCGGGGCCATGGCTACACCTTC CASSRVRGHGYTF
- TRBJ2-1 TRBD2 TRBV20-1 TGCAGTGCTAACCCAACTAGCGGGATGCGCAATGAGCAGTTCTTC CSANPTSGMRNEQFF
- TRBJ1-1 - TRBV20-1 TGCAGTGTTACAGGACGAATAACTCGGAACACTGAAGCTTTCTTT CSVTGRITRNTEAFF
- TRBJ2-5 TRBD2 TRBV4-3 TGCGCCAGCAGCCCAACCTTCGGACTAGCGAGCCAAGAGACCCAGTACTTC CASSPTFGLASQETQYF
few TRBJ2-7 TRBD2 TRBV27 TGTGCCAGCAGCCCGACTCCTAGCGGGAGGGCCTACGAGCAGTACTTC CASSPTPSGRAYEQYF
- TRBJ1-6 - TRBV12-3/TRBV12-4 TGTGCCAGCAGTTTAATGGGGGCGTTCGCTTCACCCCTCCACTTT CASSLMGAFASPLHF
- TRBJ2-7 TRBD2 TRBV28 TGTGCCACCGCGGGGGGCGGGAGGTCCTACGAGCAGTACTTC CATAGGGRSYEQYF
few TRBJ1-2 TRBD1 TRBV6-5 TGTGCCAGCAGTACCGGGACAGAATATGGCTACACCTTC CASSTGTEYGYTF
- TRBJ2-7 TRBD2 TRBV9 TGTGCCAGCAGCGTAGGACTAGCGGGAGGGCCGCGCGAGCAGTACTTC CASSVGLAGGPREQYF
few TRBJ1-2 - TRBV6-5 TGTGCCAGCAGTTCCCTAGGGGGGTCCCAAGACTATGGCTACACCTTC CASSSLGGSQDYGYTF
- TRBJ2-1 - TRBV7-3 TGTGCCAGCAGCCCCCGGAGGGGGTCCTACAATGAGCAGTTCTTC CASSPRRGSYNEQFF
few TRBJ2-5 - TRBV29-1 TGCAGCGTGGCTGACAGAGACTGGAAAGAGACCCAGTACTTC CSVADRDWKETQYF
- TRBJ2-1 - TRBV20-1 TGCAGTGCAGACCCGGGACTCCGGGCATACAATGAGCAGTTCTTC CSADPGLRAYNEQFF
few TRBJ2-7 TRBD2 TRBV10-3 TGTGCCATCAGTGAGTTAGGACTAGCGGGAATCCGCTCCTACGAGCAGTACTTC CAISELGLAGIRSYEQYF
- TRBJ1-5 - TRBV24-1 TGTGCCACCAGTGATAGGAGAAATAGCAATCAGCCCCAGCATTTT CATSDRRNSNQPQHF
- TRBJ2-7 - TRBV29-1 TGCAGCGTTGAAAAGGACTACGAGCAGTACTTC CSVEKDYEQYF
- TRBJ1-2 - TRBV27 TGTGCCAGCAGTTTATCCTGGGGTCACGGCTACACCTTC CASSLSWGHGYTF
few TRBJ2-5 TRBD1 TRBV7-2 TGTGCCAGCAGCCGACAGGGTTTGGGTGAGGCAGAGACCCAGTACTTC CASSRQGLGEAETQYF
- TRBJ2-4 - TRBV20-1 TGCAGTGCTAGAAGCGCTCAAGCCAAAAACATTCAGTACTTC CSARSAQAKNIQYF
- TRBJ2-1 - TRBV7-9 TGTGCCAGCTCGGGCAGGGAGTGGGTCGGCTCCTACAATGAGCAGTTCTTC CASSGREWVGSYNEQFF
- TRBJ2-1 - TRBV7-9 TGTGCCAGCAGCTTATTCGAGTTCGGTTACAATGAGCAGTTCTTC CASSLFEFGYNEQFF
- TRBJ2-1 - TRBV11-2 TGTGCCAGCAGCTCAGAAGGGCCGGAGCAGTTCTTC CASSSEGPEQFF
few TRBJ1-2 TRBD1 TRBV10-3 TGTGCCATCAGTGTAGGACAGGGGCGGGACTATGGCTACACCTTC CAISVGQGRDYGYTF
- TRBJ2-7 - TRBV20-1 TGCAGTGCTAGTGACCCTAACCCTTCCTACGAGCAGTACTTC CSASDPNPSYEQYF
- TRBJ2-5 - TRBV20-1 TGCAGTGCGTCACTGAAGGGCGAGAAAGAGACCCAGTACTTC CSASLKGEKETQYF
- TRBJ2-5 - TRBV27 TGTGCCAGCAGTTTATGGGGGCAGGGGCGGGAGACCCAGTACTTC CASSLWGQGRETQYF
once TRBJ1-1 - TRBV4-3 TGCGCCAGCAGCCAAGATTGGGCGGAATACACTGAAGCTTTCTTT CASSQDWAEYTEAFF
- TRBJ2-5 - TRBV12-5 TGTGCTAGTGGTCTGGCAGGGGAAGAGACCCAGTACTTC CASGLAGEETQYF
- TRBJ2-3 TRBD2 TRBV19 TGTGCCAGTAGTATTGGGAGCGGGAACACAGATACGCAGTATTTT CASSIGSGNTDTQYF
- TRBJ1-2 - TRBV3-1 TGTGCCAGCAGCCAAGATCTAGGACCAGGGGACTACGGCTACACCTTC CASSQDLGPGDYGYTF